These 7 T cell receptor beta chains share one sample of origin, sequenced in a study of blood T cell repertoires in COVID-19. The method was immunoSEQ multiplex PCR; TCRdb's version includes in-frame clones alone and lacks a portion of them. The sample yields 100,000 to 150,000 clones, roughly nine tenths seen once. Sequencing used peripheral blood. These receptors all come from a woman aged 70 to 79 with COVID-19, enrolled during active disease.

V is TRBV7-3 and J is TRBJ2-3, with 9 positions matching TRBD1. With V trimmed by 4 bases and J by 5 bases, 4 bases remained unmatched. The CDR3 is 14 residues long. Germline CDR1 reads SGHTA; CDR2 reads FQGTGA. CDR3: CASSWDRVGDTQYF. CDR3 in DNA: TGTGCCAGCAGCTGGGACAGGGTGGGAGATACGCAGTATTTT.

The chain links TRBV6-5 to TRBJ1-2; perhaps TRBD1 as D (6 bases). There are 13 residues in the CDR3. CDR1 MNHEY and CDR2 SVGAGI come from the germline V gene. V lost 7 bases and J lost 7, with 16 bases in between. The CDR3 DNA follows: TGTGCCAGCACCCATTACAGGGTGGGTGGCTACACCTTC. Its protein product is CASTHYRVGGYTF.

V usage is TRBV6-6 and J usage is TRBJ2-3; maybe TRBD1 (5 bases). V dropped 6 bases and J dropped 2 bases, with 18 bases sitting between them. Germline lookup yields CDR1 MNHNY and CDR2 SVGAGI (reference sequence). There are 16 residues in the CDR3. This chain's CDR3 is CASSPQRGWDTDTQYF. The DNA for the CDR3 is TGTGCCAGCAGCCCCCAAAGGGGTTGGGACACAGATACGCAGTATTTT.

The chain joins TRBV7-8 to TRBJ1-2; 7 bases line up with TRBD1. Germline-derived CDR1 and CDR2 are SGHVS and FQNEAQ. CDR3 length: 14 residues. With 5 bases clipped from V and 4 bases from J, the junction kept 7 bases outside the gene matches. The CDR3 is CASSIGDSGYGYTF. As DNA, the CDR3 is TGTGCCAGCAGCATAGGGGACAGCGGCTATGGCTACACCTTC.

The gene calls are TRBV19 and TRBJ2-1; tentative D call: TRBD1 (6 bases). Germline assignment: CDR1 LNHDA and CDR2 SQIVND (reference sequence). Trimming took 5 bases from V and 4 from J, leaving 15 bases between them. The CDR3 is 15 amino acids. As DNA, the CDR3 is TGTGCCAGTAGTTTTACAGGGACCTCTTACAATGAGCAGTTCTTC. This encodes CASSFTGTSYNEQFF.

V usage is TRBV5-1 and J usage is TRBJ2-7; the D gene is possibly TRBD2 (5 bases). V dropped 2 bases and J dropped 0 bases, with 15 bases sitting between them. The CDR3 contains 16 residues. Germline values: CDR1 SGHRS, CDR2 YFSETQ. Written as DNA, the CDR3 is TGCGCCAGCAGCTTTCTTGGCCTGGGGAGCTCCTACGAGCAGTACTTC. It is translated as CASSFLGLGSSYEQYF.

The V call is TRBV19, the J call TRBJ1-1; D gene unclear. There are 18 residues in the CDR3. The V gene's germline CDR1 is LNHDA and CDR2 SQIVND (reference sequence). Trimming left V 1 base short and J 0 bases short, with 18 bases between. The CDR3 is CASSIGRYSPKMNTEAFF. The CDR3 DNA is TGTGCCAGTAGTATAGGGAGGTACAGCCCGAAAATGAACACTGAAGCTTTCTTT.